The next 9 T cell receptor beta chains were all read from a single sample in a study of blood T cell repertoires in COVID-19. The assay was immunoSEQ multiplex PCR, and TCRdb's table has in-frame clones only and misses some. The data contain 130,000 to 150,000 clones, about 83% of them singletons. The sample taken for sequencing was peripheral blood. Receptors originate from a woman aged 45 to 65 with active or convalescent COVID-19.

V usage is TRBV6-5 and J usage is TRBJ2-1, with 7 bases that match TRBD1. The germline V gene encodes CDR1 MNHEY and CDR2 SVGAGI. This CDR3 contains 14 residues. After removal of 6 bases from V and 4 bases from J, the junction contained 6 bases not matched to a gene. The chain's CDR3 is CASRQGPGYNEQFF. Here the CDR3 DNA reads TGTGCCAGCAGACAGGGGCCTGGGTACAATGAGCAGTTCTTC.

Here the CDR3 DNA reads TGTGCCAGCTTCCCAGACAGGGAACCCGGGGAGCTGTTTTTT. This gives the protein CASFPDREPGELFF. V and J are TRBV27 and TRBJ2-2, with 7 bases aligning to TRBD1. J was trimmed by 6 bases and V by 8 bases; bases with no gene match: 9. The germline V gene has CDR1 MNHEY and CDR2 SMNVEV (reference sequence). The CDR3 runs to 14 residues.

The genes are TRBV4-3 and TRBJ2-5; TRBD1 agrees at 9 bases. V lost 1 base, J lost 5 bases, and 14 bases stayed unmatched. Per the germline V gene, CDR1 is LGHNA and CDR2 is YSLEER. The CDR3 has 18 residues. The CDR3 coding sequence is TGCGCCAGCAGCCAAGTCTGGGACAGGGAGGCCGGTCATGAGACCCAGTACTTC. Translation: CASSQVWDREAGHETQYF.

The chain uses TRBV28 and TRBJ1-3, with 9 bases aligning to TRBD1. V shed 6 bases, J shed 1 base, and the junction held 4 bases outside the gene matches. Germline CDR1 reads MDHEN; CDR2 reads SYDVKM. CDR3 length: 15 amino acids. CDR3 bases: TGTGCCAGCAGGTCCGGGACAGGGTCTGGAAACACCATATATTTT. Amino acid sequence: CASRSGTGSGNTIYF.

This rearrangement joins TRBV11-3 to TRBJ2-5, with a tentative D call TRBD2 (6 bases). The V end lost 0 bases, the J end lost 2 bases, and 10 bases lay between the germline ends. CDR1 and CDR2 (germline): SGHNT, YENEEA. This CDR3 spans 15 amino acids. CDR3 bases: TGTGCCAGCAGCTTAGATCGGGGGTTACAAGAGACCCAGTACTTC. Its translation is CASSLDRGLQETQYF.

This chain joins TRBV19 and TRBJ1-5, with 8 bases that match TRBD1. The trim removed 10 bases at V and 4 bases at J, leaving 12 bases unmatched. CDR1 and CDR2 from the germline V gene are LNHDA and SQIVND (reference sequence). CDR3 length: 15 residues. CDR3 amino acids: CATATGATPNQPQHF. The DNA of the CDR3 is TGTGCCACCGCGACAGGGGCTACCCCTAATCAGCCCCAGCATTTT. Using reference TRBV19 and TRBJ1-5 for the parts outside the CDR3, the full variable domain is DGGITQSPKYLFRKEGQNVTLSCEQNLNHDAMYWYRQDPGQGLRLIYYSQIVNDFQKGDIAEGYSVSREKKESFPLTVTSAQKNPTAFYLCATATGATPNQPQHFGDGTRLSIL.

V gene TRBV29-1 combines with J gene TRBJ2-2, with D possibly TRBD1 on 5 matching bases. The germline CDR1 and CDR2 sequences are SQVTM and ANQGSEA. Deletions cut 5 bases from V and 1 base from J, with 8 bases between. The CDR3 covers 13 residues. The CDR3 region is CSVPQGNTGELFF. CDR3 coding DNA: TGCAGCGTTCCCCAGGGGAACACCGGGGAGCTGTTTTTT.

The chain carries TRBV7-2 and TRBJ1-5; maybe TRBD1 (5 bases). The V gene lost 2 bases and the J gene lost 6 bases, with 11 bases spanning the gap. The germline V gene has CDR1 SGHTA and CDR2 FQGNSA. The CDR3 contains 14 residues. CDR3 bases: TGTGCCAGCAGCTTAAGGGGATTCACTCAGCCCCAGCATTTT. Its protein product is CASSLRGFTQPQHF. The full variable domain, its missing parts supplied by reference TRBV7-2 and TRBJ1-5, is GAGVSQSPSNKVTEKGKDVELRCDPISGHTALYWYRQSLGQGLEFLIYFQGNSAPDKSGLPSDRFSAERTGGSVSTLTIQRTQQEDSAVYLCASSLRGFTQPQHFGDGTRLSIL.

This clone appeared a single time. This sequence joins TRBV6-2 or TRBV6-3 and TRBJ1-1; the match to TRBD1 covers 7 bases. CDR3 size: 15 residues. CDR1 MNHEY and CDR2 SVGEGT come from the germline V gene. The ends lost 2 bases at V and 0 bases at J; junction bases unmatched: 3. The chain's CDR3 is CASSYGGQLNTEAFF. Written as DNA, the CDR3 is TGTGCCAGCAGTTACGGGGGACAGCTGAACACTGAAGCTTTCTTT.